These T cell receptor beta chains were read from a single sample in a study of T cells in Graves' hyperthyroidism and ophthalmopathy. Via MiXCR, TCRdb re-called the multiplex PCR reads, giving one row per CDR3 protein. This table has more than 300,000 distinct CDR3 sequences, about a fifth appearing once. Sequenced sample: blood. Receptors were obtained from a man aged 18 to 29 with Graves' ophthalmopathy. Both conserved end residues are part of each CDR3. The D gene is left open where the match is weak. Expanded clones are given a class, and other clones once, few, many or no size at all.

D gene: -; V gene: TRBV18; clone size: once; J gene: TRBJ2-4; CDR3 protein: CASSPPGEQGKNIQYF; CDR3 DNA: TGTGCCAGCTCACCACCCGGGGAGCAGGGGAAAAACATTCAGTACTTC
D gene: TRBD1; V gene: TRBV20-1; clone size: -; J gene: TRBJ1-5; CDR3 protein: CSARTGSSNQPQHF; CDR3 DNA: TGCAGTGCCAGGACAGGGTCAAGCAATCAGCCCCAGCATTTT
D gene: -; V gene: TRBV20-1; clone size: many; J gene: TRBJ2-2; CDR3 protein: CSARDQRTGELFF; CDR3 DNA: TGCAGTGCTAGAGATCAGAGGACCGGGGAGCTGTTTTTT
D gene: -; V gene: TRBV20-1; clone size: many; J gene: TRBJ1-4; CDR3 protein: CSARNSRGPNEKLFF; CDR3 DNA: TGCAGTGCTCGGAATAGCCGGGGTCCTAATGAAAAACTGTTTTTT
D gene: -; V gene: TRBV12-5; clone size: many; J gene: TRBJ2-5; CDR3 protein: CASALVQETQYF; CDR3 DNA: TGTGCTAGTGCTCTGGTACAAGAGACCCAGTACTTC
D gene: TRBD1; V gene: TRBV5-8; clone size: -; J gene: TRBJ2-3; CDR3 protein: CASRDTGGMIDTQYF; CDR3 DNA: TGTGCCAGCAGGGATACAGGGGGAATGATAGATACGCAGTATTTT
D gene: -; V gene: TRBV5-1; clone size: many; J gene: TRBJ2-1; CDR3 protein: CATAGSADWDEQFF; CDR3 DNA: TGCGCCACCGCCGGTAGCGCGGATTGGGATGAGCAGTTCTTC
D gene: TRBD2; V gene: TRBV2; clone size: -; J gene: TRBJ2-7; CDR3 protein: CASRTSGGRTHEQYF; CDR3 DNA: TGTGCCAGCAGGACTAGCGGGGGGCGGACCCACGAGCAGTACTTC
D gene: -; V gene: TRBV6-5; clone size: many; J gene: TRBJ2-1; CDR3 protein: CASSYSEGAYNEQFF; CDR3 DNA: TGTGCCAGCAGTTACTCCGAGGGAGCCTACAATGAGCAGTTCTTC
D gene: -; V gene: TRBV9; clone size: few; J gene: TRBJ1-4; CDR3 protein: CASSPGPATNEKLFF; CDR3 DNA: TGTGCCAGCAGCCCCGGACCTGCAACTAATGAAAAACTGTTTTTT
D gene: -; V gene: TRBV7-8; clone size: many; J gene: TRBJ1-5; CDR3 protein: CASSLGGADQPQHF; CDR3 DNA: TGTGCCAGCAGCTTAGGGGGTGCGGACCAGCCCCAGCATTTT
D gene: -; V gene: TRBV11-1; clone size: many; J gene: TRBJ1-2; CDR3 protein: CASKMNPESGGYTF; CDR3 DNA: TGTGCCAGCAAAATGAATCCGGAATCCGGTGGCTACACCTTC
D gene: TRBD2; V gene: TRBV2; clone size: -; J gene: TRBJ2-1; CDR3 protein: CASTGLAGASEQFF; CDR3 DNA: TGTGCCAGCACCGGACTAGCGGGAGCTTCTGAGCAGTTCTTC
D gene: TRBD2; V gene: TRBV29-1; clone size: -; J gene: TRBJ2-7; CDR3 protein: CSVEERFSGGYYEQYF; CDR3 DNA: TGCAGCGTTGAAGAAAGGTTCAGCGGGGGGTACTACGAGCAGTACTTC
D gene: -; V gene: TRBV11-2; clone size: many; J gene: TRBJ2-7; CDR3 protein: CASSLVGLNRDEQYF; CDR3 DNA: TGTGCCAGCAGCTTAGTAGGCCTAAACCGGGACGAGCAGTACTTC
D gene: -; V gene: TRBV27; clone size: few; J gene: TRBJ2-1; CDR3 protein: CASSPGADNEQFF; CDR3 DNA: TGTGCCAGCTCCCCCGGGGCGGACAATGAGCAGTTCTTC
D gene: -; V gene: TRBV20-1; clone size: -; J gene: TRBJ2-5; CDR3 protein: CSARVFQETQYF; CDR3 DNA: TGCAGTGCTAGAGTTTTCCAAGAGACCCAGTACTTC
D gene: -; V gene: TRBV7-3; clone size: many; J gene: TRBJ2-1; CDR3 protein: CASRLQGGGEFYNEQFF; CDR3 DNA: TGTGCCAGCAGACTACAGGGAGGGGGTGAATTCTACAATGAGCAGTTCTTC
D gene: -; V gene: TRBV24-1; clone size: few; J gene: TRBJ1-2; CDR3 protein: CATSDLTGRTGYTF; CDR3 DNA: TGTGCCACCAGTGATTTGACAGGGCGGACTGGCTACACCTTC
D gene: TRBD2; V gene: TRBV29-1; clone size: -; J gene: TRBJ2-1; CDR3 protein: CSVESGGAFEQFF; CDR3 DNA: TGCAGCGTTGAAAGCGGGGGGGCATTTGAGCAGTTCTTC
D gene: -; V gene: TRBV6-1; clone size: -; J gene: TRBJ1-5; CDR3 protein: CASSGRTLGGNQPQHF; CDR3 DNA: TGTGCCAGCAGTGGCAGGACCTTGGGGGGCAATCAGCCCCAGCATTTT
D gene: -; V gene: TRBV24-1; clone size: many; J gene: TRBJ2-3; CDR3 protein: CAIKPGRYSTDTQYF; CDR3 DNA: TGTGCCATCAAACCGGGACGTTATAGCACAGATACGCAGTATTTT
D gene: TRBD1; V gene: TRBV24-1; clone size: -; J gene: TRBJ1-2; CDR3 protein: CATSDTGGGNYGYTF; CDR3 DNA: TGTGCCACCAGTGATACAGGGGGCGGAAACTATGGCTACACCTTC
D gene: TRBD1; V gene: TRBV28; clone size: many; J gene: TRBJ2-1; CDR3 protein: CASSPWGQGATKQFF; CDR3 DNA: TGTGCCAGCAGTCCCTGGGGACAGGGGGCGACGAAGCAGTTCTTC
D gene: -; V gene: TRBV27; clone size: many; J gene: TRBJ1-2; CDR3 protein: CASSSWGDYGYTF; CDR3 DNA: TGTGCCAGCAGTTCTTGGGGGGACTATGGCTACACCTTC
D gene: -; V gene: TRBV28; clone size: -; J gene: TRBJ2-1; CDR3 protein: CASSLQYNEQFF; CDR3 DNA: TGTGCCAGCAGTTTGCAGTACAATGAGCAGTTCTTC
D gene: -; V gene: TRBV6-6; clone size: few; J gene: TRBJ1-2; CDR3 protein: CASSYSSGWGPYGYTF; CDR3 DNA: TGTGCCAGCAGTTACTCGAGCGGCTGGGGTCCTTATGGCTACACCTTC
D gene: -; V gene: TRBV12-3/TRBV12-4; clone size: many; J gene: TRBJ1-5; CDR3 protein: CASSSVGGKYSNQPQHF; CDR3 DNA: TGTGCCAGCAGTTCAGTGGGGGGAAAATATAGCAATCAGCCCCAGCATTTT
D gene: TRBD2; V gene: TRBV7-3; clone size: -; J gene: TRBJ2-3; CDR3 protein: CASSETGTSGGAGEDTQYF; CDR3 DNA: TGTGCCAGCAGCGAAACCGGGACTAGCGGGGGGGCCGGTGAAGATACGCAGTATTTT
D gene: -; V gene: TRBV10-3; clone size: -; J gene: TRBJ1-1; CDR3 protein: CATVGTRNTEAFF; CDR3 DNA: TGTGCCACAGTCGGGACACGAAACACTGAAGCTTTCTTT
D gene: -; V gene: TRBV12-3/TRBV12-4; clone size: many; J gene: TRBJ1-2; CDR3 protein: CASSTLTVDGYTF; CDR3 DNA: TGTGCCAGCAGTACCTTGACTGTGGATGGCTACACCTTC
D gene: TRBD1; V gene: TRBV3-1; clone size: many; J gene: TRBJ2-3; CDR3 protein: CASSQGVDRGRTDTQYF; CDR3 DNA: TGTGCCAGCAGCCAAGGAGTGGACAGGGGGCGTACAGATACGCAGTATTTT
D gene: -; V gene: TRBV27; clone size: many; J gene: TRBJ1-5; CDR3 protein: CASSSRIRNQPQHF; CDR3 DNA: TGTGCCAGCAGTTCAAGAATCCGCAATCAGCCCCAGCATTTT
D gene: -; V gene: TRBV4-2; clone size: -; J gene: TRBJ2-1; CDR3 protein: CASSQLGTDEQFF; CDR3 DNA: TGTGCCAGCAGCCAACTCGGGACTGATGAGCAGTTCTTC
D gene: TRBD1; V gene: TRBV5-1; clone size: -; J gene: TRBJ1-1; CDR3 protein: CASSWEGQVNTEAFF; CDR3 DNA: TGCGCCAGCAGCTGGGAGGGACAGGTGAACACTGAAGCTTTCTTT
D gene: -; V gene: TRBV27; clone size: many; J gene: TRBJ1-5; CDR3 protein: CASSPLRFRNQPQHF; CDR3 DNA: TGTGCCAGCAGTCCACTCAGATTCCGCAATCAGCCCCAGCATTTT
D gene: -; V gene: TRBV2; clone size: many; J gene: TRBJ1-3; CDR3 protein: CASSQGSGNTIYF; CDR3 DNA: TGTGCCAGCAGTCAGGGTTCCGGAAACACCATATATTTT
D gene: -; V gene: TRBV12-3/TRBV12-4; clone size: -; J gene: TRBJ2-1; CDR3 protein: CASSFLRSGDEQFF; CDR3 DNA: TGTGCCAGCAGTTTCCTACGTTCGGGTGATGAGCAGTTCTTC
D gene: -; V gene: TRBV3-1; clone size: many; J gene: TRBJ2-4; CDR3 protein: CASSLAAAKNIQYF; CDR3 DNA: TGTGCCAGCAGCCTGGCCGCAGCCAAAAACATTCAGTACTTC
D gene: -; V gene: TRBV7-2; clone size: many; J gene: TRBJ2-5; CDR3 protein: CASSFGWSETQYF; CDR3 DNA: TGTGCCAGCAGCTTCGGCTGGTCGGAGACCCAGTACTTC
D gene: TRBD1; V gene: TRBV5-8; clone size: many; J gene: TRBJ2-1; CDR3 protein: CASSFGTAEQFF; CDR3 DNA: TGTGCCAGCAGCTTCGGGACAGCCGAGCAGTTCTTC
D gene: -; V gene: TRBV9; clone size: -; J gene: TRBJ1-6; CDR3 protein: CASSASGTPLHF; CDR3 DNA: TGTGCCAGCAGCGCGAGCGGAACACCCCTCCACTTT
D gene: TRBD1; V gene: TRBV20-1; clone size: many; J gene: TRBJ2-7; CDR3 protein: CSAPGQGNYEQYF; CDR3 DNA: TGCAGTGCTCCGGGACAGGGGAACTACGAGCAGTACTTC
D gene: -; V gene: TRBV3-1; clone size: many; J gene: TRBJ2-1; CDR3 protein: CASSQWTPGRDNEQFF; CDR3 DNA: TGTGCCAGCAGCCAATGGACCCCGGGACGCGACAATGAGCAGTTCTTC